A single sample gave rise to the 21 T cell receptor beta chains below, sequenced in a study of cytotoxic CD8 clonotypes in ibrutinib-treated CLL (dated by TCRdb to 2020 to 2022). The time point label, read with the paper, signifies: progressive disease on ibrutinib. Library construction relied on the immunoSEQ multiplex PCR assay. TCRdb re-hosts the immuneACCESS table, in-frame sequences only. Its copies lack some clones; in the studies checked, an unresolved V gene accounts for under half of them, and the cause for the rest is not known. The sample table lists 250,000 to 350,000 clones, approximately 76% of them with a count of one. Approximately 5.1% of the sample lies in the top ten. This specimen consisted of PBMCs, obtained at disease progression, from a patient treated with ibrutinib. The receptors come from a human donor with chronic lymphocytic leukemia.

This clone came up once. The chain joins TRBV13 to TRBJ2-7; D is unresolved. The germline gives CDR1 PRHDT, CDR2 FYEKMQ (reference sequence). There are 12 residues in the CDR3. V was trimmed by 5 bases and J by 10 bases, leaving 15 bases between them. The CDR3 reads CASSRVKSQQYF. The CDR3 region has the DNA TGTGCCAGCAGCCGAGTTAAGAGTCAACAGTACTTC.

V is TRBV7-9 and J is TRBJ1-2; D unresolved. CDR3 size: 10 residues. Germline assignment: CDR1 SEHNR and CDR2 FQNEAQ (reference sequence). Trimming removed 5 bases at V and 6 bases at J, with 4 bases between. CDR3 protein: CASSPDGYTF. The CDR3 nucleotides are TGTGCCAGCAGCCCGGATGGCTACACCTTC.

This clone was counted a few times. This chain connects TRBV29-1 to TRBJ1-1, with D uncertain. Trimming cost V 4 bases and J 0 bases, with 12 bases left between them. Germline CDR1 reads SQVTM; CDR2 reads ANQGSEA. This CDR3 has 14 residues. The CDR3: CSVVKGNMNTEAFF. The CDR3 region has the DNA TGCAGCGTTGTAAAAGGGAACATGAACACTGAAGCTTTCTTT.

This clone was counted between two and nine times. The V call is TRBV29-1, the J call TRBJ1-2; 7 nucleotides agree with TRBD1. The junction had 7 bases not matched to a gene; V was cut back by 8 bases and J by 10 bases. The CDR3 covers 10 residues. Germline V CDR1 and CDR2: SQVTM, ANQGSEA. The CDR3 region is CSTGTDHYTF. DNA for the CDR3: TGCAGCACCGGGACAGATCACTACACCTTC. Full variable domain (remainder filled in from reference TRBV29-1 and TRBJ1-2): SAVISQKPSRDICQRGTSLTIQCQVDSQVTMMFWYRQQPGQSLTLIATANQGSEATYESGFVIDKFPISRPNLTFSTLTVSNMSPEDSSIYLCSTGTDHYTFGSGTRLTVV.

This clone has a handful of counts. The chain combines TRBV28 with TRBJ1-2, with TRBD1 matching over 12 bases. CDR1 is MDHEN and CDR2 is SYDVKM in the germline V gene. Losses at the gene ends were 6 bases for V and 7 bases for J; bases not matched to a gene: 21. This CDR3 contains 19 residues. CDR3 amino acids: CASRTFPNEPGQGAGGYTF. The CDR3 region has the DNA TGTGCCAGCAGAACTTTTCCCAATGAACCGGGACAGGGGGCAGGTGGCTACACCTTC.

A few counts support this clone. This chain connects TRBV28 to TRBJ2-3, with 8 bases matching TRBD1. V was pared by 3 bases and J by 5 bases, with 10 bases of the junction left unmatched. The CDR3 totals 16 residues. Germline lookup yields CDR1 MDHEN and CDR2 SYDVKM. The CDR3 is CASSFERQGPVDTQYF. The CDR3 coding sequence is TGTGCCAGCAGTTTTGAGAGACAGGGGCCGGTAGATACGCAGTATTTT.

V is TRBV7-2 and J is TRBJ2-3; no definite D call. Between the trimmed V and J ends, which lost 1 base and 1 base, there was a span of 9 bases. CDR1 is SGHTA and CDR2 is FQGNSA in the germline V gene. The CDR3 spans 15 residues. Here the CDR3 reads CASSLGGRRTDTQYF. CDR3 in DNA: TGTGCCAGCAGCTTAGGAGGCAGACGCACAGATACGCAGTATTTT.

This clone was observed a handful of times. The chain combines TRBV5-6 with TRBJ2-7, with 9 bases fitting TRBD2. The germline CDR1 and CDR2 sequences are SGHDT and YYEEEE. V lost 3 bases to trimming and J lost 4 bases; unmatched junction nucleotides: 5. CDR3 length: 14 amino acids. The CDR3 DNA is TGTGCCAGCAGCTGGGGTAGCGGGAGTTACGAGCAGTACTTC. Its protein is CASSWGSGSYEQYF. The complete variable domain, with remaining parts taken from reference TRBV5-6 and TRBJ2-7, reads DAGVTQSPTHLIKTRGQQVTLRCSPKSGHDTVSWYQQALGQGPQFIFQYYEEEERQRGNFPDRFSGHQFPNYSSELNVNALLLGDSALYLCASSWGSGSYEQYFGPGTRLTVT.

The genes are TRBV29-1 and TRBJ2-5, with D perhaps matching TRBD2 (6 bases). There are 13 residues in the CDR3. Trimming removed 7 bases from V and 5 bases from J, with 17 bases in between. Germline V gives CDR1 SQVTM, CDR2 ANQGSEA. Here the CDR3 reads CSAAGRMVETQYF. The CDR3 DNA is TGCAGCGCCGCCGGGAGAATGGTGGAGACCCAGTACTTC. The whole variable domain, filled in from reference TRBV29-1 and TRBJ2-5, reads SAVISQKPSRDICQRGTSLTIQCQVDSQVTMMFWYRQQPGQSLTLIATANQGSEATYESGFVIDKFPISRPNLTFSTLTVSNMSPEDSSIYLCSAAGRMVETQYFGPGTRLLVL.

In its sample, this clone was seen once. The chain carries TRBV11-2 and TRBJ2-3, with 14 bases aligning to TRBD2. The V gene end was trimmed by 4 bases and the J gene end by 6 bases; junction bases not matched to a gene: 12. Per germline, CDR1 SGHAT and CDR2 FQNNGV. The CDR3 length is 18 residues. CDR3 sequence reads: CASSWQPGLAGVLDTQYF. The CDR3 nucleotides are TGTGCCAGCAGCTGGCAACCGGGACTAGCGGGAGTTTTGGATACGCAGTATTTT.

This clone appeared a single time. The chain employs TRBV4-1 and TRBJ2-6; TRBD2 might be the D (6 bases). Per germline, CDR1 MGHRA and CDR2 YSYEKL. The CDR3 consists of 18 residues. The ends were cut back, 6 bases at V and 2 bases at J, with 20 bases in the middle. CDR3 residues: CASRGLGGSGTGANVLTF. The DNA of the CDR3 is TGCGCCAGCAGGGGACTCGGAGGATCGGGTACTGGGGCCAACGTCCTGACTTTC.

This sequence joins TRBV5-1 and TRBJ1-6; the D gene is possibly TRBD1 (5 bases). Germline V gene data show CDR1 as SGHRS and CDR2 as YFSETQ. V was cut by 3 bases and J by 7 bases, with 20 bases left in between. This CDR3 is built from 17 residues. CDR3 amino acids: CASSSKPGGTANSPLHF. In DNA form, the CDR3 reads TGCGCCAGCAGCTCTAAGCCCGGTGGGACCGCGAATTCACCCCTCCACTTT.

This clone was observed a few times. The rearrangement links TRBV9 to TRBJ2-3; D uncertain. V gave up 0 bases and J gave up 3 bases, with 2 bases separating them. The V gene's germline CDR1 is SGDLS and CDR2 YYNGEE. CDR3 length equals 12 residues. The CDR3 sequence: CASSVVTDTQYF. In nucleotides, the CDR3 is TGTGCCAGCAGCGTAGTAACAGATACGCAGTATTTT.

J is TRBJ1-3 and V is TRBV10-3, with 8 bases lining up with TRBD1. V trimming: 6 bases; J trimming: 7 bases; junction bases outside the gene matches: 11. CDR1 and CDR2 (germline): ENHRY, SYGVKD. The CDR3 covers 15 residues. For the CDR3, the DNA is TGTGCCATCAGAAGACAGGGGTCCGGTCTGAACACCATATATTTT. Protein: CAIRRQGSGLNTIYF.

The V gene is TRBV5-1, the J gene TRBJ2-1; D is perhaps TRBD2 (6 bases). Trimming cost V 7 bases and J 6 bases, with 20 bases left between them. Germline values: CDR1 SGHRS, CDR2 YFSETQ. The CDR3 runs to 15 residues. CDR3 loop: CASSRVAAGGNEQFF. CDR3 DNA: TGCGCCAGCTCAAGGGTAGCGGCCGGGGGCAATGAGCAGTTCTTC.

The chain joins TRBV5-4 to TRBJ2-3, with D hard to call. The CDR3 is 14 residues long. Germline-derived CDR1 and CDR2 are SGHNT and YYREEE (reference sequence). The germline V and J ends were trimmed by 1 base and 4 bases, with 10 bases remaining between them. The CDR3 bases are TGTGCCAGCAGCTTGATATCAGTGCCAGATACGCAGTATTTT. The encoded protein is CASSLISVPDTQYF.

This clone was seen a handful of times. The chain joins TRBV18 to TRBJ2-5; 9 bases match TRBD1. The CDR3 has 14 residues. Germline CDR1 reads KGHSH; CDR2 reads LQKENI. Trimming cost V 1 base and J 5 bases; bases outside gene matches: 2. The CDR3 region has the DNA TGTGCCAGCTCACCACAACAGGGGGCGGAGACCCAGTACTTC. Encoded protein: CASSPQQGAETQYF.

J is TRBJ2-7 and V is TRBV29-1, with D possibly being TRBD1 or TRBD2 (5 bases each). V lost 6 bases to trimming and J lost 6 bases, with 24 bases between them. CDR3 length equals 15 residues. Germline V CDR1 and CDR2: SQVTM, ANQGSEA. Here the CDR3 DNA reads TGCAGCGTGAGGGGCGCGGAGCGGAACCTAGTCGAGCAGTACTTC. Its protein product is CSVRGAERNLVEQYF.

The chain is built from TRBV27 and TRBJ2-1, with 11 bases that match TRBD2. CDR3 length: 17 amino acids. The germline V gene encodes CDR1 MNHEY and CDR2 SMNVEV (reference sequence). V shed 5 bases, J shed 7 bases, and the junction held 13 bases outside the gene matches. CDR3 sequence (DNA): TGTGCCAGCAGTCCAATACCGACTAGCGGGACTGTAAATGAGCAGTTCTTC. Translated: CASSPIPTSGTVNEQFF.

This chain links TRBV7-9 with TRBJ2-7; 8 positions agree with TRBD1. This CDR3 is 15 amino acids long. V lost 3 bases to trimming and J lost 6 bases; unmatched junction nucleotides: 10. CDR1 SEHNR and CDR2 FQNEAQ come from the germline V gene (reference sequence). Here the CDR3 reads CASSFVGQGLSEQYF. DNA for the CDR3: TGTGCCAGCAGCTTCGTTGGACAGGGCTTATCCGAGCAGTACTTC.

The gene calls are TRBV29-1 and TRBJ1-2; D ambiguous. The CDR3 consists of 12 residues. Germline CDR1 is SQVTM and CDR2 is ANQGSEA. Trimming took off 4 bases at V and 4 bases at J, with 10 bases between the two ends. Here the CDR3 DNA reads TGCAGCGTTGCAAAGGTTAGCTATGGCTACACCTTC. Translated: CSVAKVSYGYTF.